One sample yielded the 10 T cell receptor beta chains listed below, sequenced in a study of CD8 T cells in ankylosing spondylitis. Study-wide findings and caveats: There was a TCR beta motif, made of 7 or 8 highly homologous variants, that appeared characteristic of ankylosing spondylitis blood.

TCRdb re-analysed the 5' RACE reads in MiXCR, keeping a single row per CDR3 protein. The table shows approximately 550,000 distinct CDR3 sequences, with about 12% occurring only once. No antigens are known for them. Sequenced input: blood, either unsorted or a sorted T cell fraction (not recorded which). These receptors were collected from a male donor with ankylosing spondylitis.

This clonotype occurred a few times. This chain links TRBV29-1 with TRBJ2-7, with D possibly being TRBD2 (5 bases). Germline-derived CDR1 and CDR2 are SQVTM and ANQGSEA. Trimming left V 5 bases short and J 8 bases short, with 16 bases between. The CDR3 consists of 12 residues. In DNA form, the CDR3 reads TGCAGCGTTCGTACCTCCGAGGGCCAGCAGTACGTC. Translated: CSVRTSEGQQYV.

This rearrangement joins TRBV2 to TRBJ1-5; perhaps TRBD1 as D (6 bases). CDR1 and CDR2 from the germline V gene are SNHLY and FYNNEI. Deletions cut 4 bases from V and 5 bases from J, with 12 bases between. The CDR3 is 14 amino acids. The CDR3 region is CASSGDNEYQPQHF. CDR3 nucleotides: TGTGCCAGCAGTGGGGACAACGAGTATCAGCCCCAGCATTTT.

This clonotype showed up just a few times. The rearrangement uses TRBV5-1 and TRBJ2-3, with a weak D call TRBD1 (8 bases). The CDR3 spans 14 residues. Deletions cut 0 bases from V and 8 bases from J, with 13 bases between. Germline V gene lookup returns CDR1 SGHRS and CDR2 YFSETQ. CDR3: CASSLGHRGGTQYF. In nucleotides, the CDR3 is TGCGCCAGCAGCTTGGGTCACAGGGGGGGTACGCAGTATTTT.

This chain connects TRBV7-2 to TRBJ1-5; no reliable D call. Deletions cut 3 bases from V and 9 bases from J, with 12 bases between. Germline values: CDR1 SGHTA, CDR2 FQGNSA. This CDR3 region has 13 residues. CDR3 DNA: TGTGCCAGCAGCTTGTATCACGGTGGGCCCCAGCATTTT. Translating gives CASSLYHGGPQHF.

This chain links TRBV20-1 with TRBJ1-5; D call uncertain. The germline V gene encodes CDR1 DFQATT and CDR2 SNEGSKA (reference sequence). The CDR3 spans 15 residues. The V and J ends lost 6 bases and 1 base respectively, with 16 bases between them. CDR3 in DNA: TGCAGTGCGGAGGGCGCGGCTGGCAGCAATCAGCCCCAGCATTTT. Residues: CSAEGAAGSNQPQHF.

This clonotype turned up a few times. The rearrangement joins TRBV20-1 to TRBJ2-7; TRBD2 is a possible D gene (7 bases). Germline V CDR1 and CDR2: DFQATT, SNEGSKA (reference sequence). The CDR3 spans 17 residues. V gave up 0 bases and J gave up 2 bases, with 20 bases separating them. The CDR3 DNA reads TGCAGTGCTAGAGATGCGGGCGGGGGCCGAATTACCTACGAGCAGTACTTC. Residues: CSARDAGGGRITYEQYF.

The chain couples TRBV14 to TRBJ2-3; TRBD2 aligns across 7 bases. Trimming took 0 bases from V and 4 from J; bases not matched to a gene: 10. In germline, CDR1 is SGHDN, CDR2 FVKESK. The CDR3 consists of 17 residues. For the CDR3, the DNA is TGTGCCAGCAGCCAAGAAGAGATTAGCGGGTGGCCAGATACGCAGTATTTT. Its protein is CASSQEEISGWPDTQYF.

This clonotype was seen at least ten times. This chain joins TRBV4-1 and TRBJ2-1; the match to TRBD1 covers 11 bases. The CDR3 is made up of 15 amino acids. V lost 4 bases to trimming and J lost 9 bases; unmatched junction nucleotides: 8. Germline V gene data show CDR1 as MGHRA and CDR2 as YSYEKL. CDR3 loop: CASSRGQGAFGEQFF. The DNA for the CDR3 is TGCGCCAGCAGCCGAGGACAGGGGGCTTTCGGTGAGCAGTTCTTC.

The rearrangement uses TRBV29-1 and TRBJ2-5, with D perhaps TRBD1 (5 bases). This CDR3 spans 13 amino acids. Per germline, CDR1 SQVTM and CDR2 ANQGSEA. The V end lost 4 bases, the J end lost 3 bases, and 12 bases lay between the germline ends. The CDR3 coding sequence is TGCAGCGTTGGTCTGGCAGGGAAAGAGACCCAGTACTTC. Its translation: CSVGLAGKETQYF.

This clonotype showed up just a few times. The chain carries TRBV11-3 and TRBJ2-2, with D perhaps TRBD2 (6 bases). V gave up 6 bases and J gave up 6 bases, with 11 bases separating them. CDR3 length equals 13 residues. CDR1 is SGHNT and CDR2 is YENEEA in the germline V gene. As DNA, the CDR3 is TGTGCCAGCAGGACGGGAGTAGCCGGGGAGCTGTTTTTT. Amino acid sequence: CASRTGVAGELFF.